The TCR beta chain under discussion was sequenced for a study of T cell repertoires in cytomegalovirus infection. About the research overall: Recently identified HLA-C-restricted CMV epitopes were among the peptides used. Both a matching HLA type and CMV infection were indicated by public TCR beta signatures.

General study points: Dominating the ex vivo response were TCR beta clonotypes that were CMV-specific and HLA-C-restricted. The cumulative frequency of public TCR beta families distinguished individuals who carried CMV together with the relevant HLA.

Germline CDR1 reads DFQATT; CDR2 reads SNEGSKA (reference sequence). V shed 3 bases and J 8 bases; nucleotides not matched to a gene: 6. The CDR3 consists of 15 residues. TCRdb itself ran the reads through MiXCR, one entry per CDR3 protein. The sample lists about 330,000 distinct CDR3 sequences; roughly a third were seen once. Note on this clonotype: The antigen is not known.

This receptor was identified in a human donor in good health (CMV status not recorded). Some clones in this sample may be carry-over from other donors' samples. This chain uses TRBV20-1 with TRBJ2-1, with TRBD2 matching over 14 bases. The sequencing used cultured PBMCs, collected from culture after CMV antigen stimulation. CDR3 DNA sequence: TGCAGTGCTAGCCCTGGGACTAGCGGGAGTTATGAGCAGTTCTTC. Translating gives CSASPGTSGSYEQFF.